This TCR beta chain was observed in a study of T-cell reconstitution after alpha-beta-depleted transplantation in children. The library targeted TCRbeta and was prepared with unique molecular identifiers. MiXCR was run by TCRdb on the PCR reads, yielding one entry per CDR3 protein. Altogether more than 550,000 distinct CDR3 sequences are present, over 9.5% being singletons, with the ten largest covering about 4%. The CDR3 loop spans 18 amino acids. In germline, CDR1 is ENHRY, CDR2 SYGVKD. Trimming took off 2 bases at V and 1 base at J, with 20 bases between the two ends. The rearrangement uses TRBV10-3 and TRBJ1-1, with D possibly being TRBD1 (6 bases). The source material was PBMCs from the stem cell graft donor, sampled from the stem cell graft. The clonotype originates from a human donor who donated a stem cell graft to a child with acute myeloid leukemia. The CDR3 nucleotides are TGTGCCATCAGTGAGAGGGGACAAGGGGCTCGCGGGAACACTGAAGCTTTCTTT. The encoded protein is CAISERGQGARGNTEAFF.